Shown below are 27 T cell receptor beta chains from a single sample sequenced in a study of blood T cell repertoires in COVID-19. Clones were read by immunoSEQ multiplex PCR, and TCRdb kept only the in-frame ones, dropping some. This table holds about 480,000 clones, 88% found once. The sample taken for sequencing was PBMCs or T cells enriched from blood (not recorded which). The receptors were gathered from a middle-aged woman who had recovered from COVID-19.

This chain connects TRBV6-4 to TRBJ1-2; no definite D call. There are 13 residues in the CDR3. V lost 6 bases and J lost 6, with 14 bases in between. In germline, CDR1 is MRHNA, CDR2 SNTAGT. The CDR3 protein is CASSREVWDGYTF. The CDR3 DNA is TGTGCCAGCAGCCGAGAGGTGTGGGATGGCTACACCTTC.

This sequence joins TRBV12-3 or TRBV12-4 and TRBJ1-2; D unclear. The CDR3 runs 12 residues. The V and J ends lost 5 bases and 7 bases respectively, with 11 bases between them. Here the CDR3 reads CASSLRHGGYTF. As DNA, the CDR3 is TGTGCCAGCAGTCTCAGACACGGTGGCTACACCTTC.

The chain has TRBV5-1 and TRBJ1-1; D gene uncertain. CDR3 length: 13 amino acids. The germline V gene encodes CDR1 SGHRS and CDR2 YFSETQ. Trimming removed 4 bases from V and 0 bases from J, with 7 bases in between. CDR3 loop: CASSPQMNTEAFF. In DNA, the CDR3 is TGCGCCAGCAGCCCACAGATGAACACTGAAGCTTTCTTT.

In this sample, this clone turned up a few times. The chain links TRBV7-8 to TRBJ1-1, with D tentatively TRBD1 (6 bases). This CDR3 has 14 residues. Germline CDR1 SGHVS, CDR2 FQNEAQ. V shed 1 base and J shed 10 bases, with 16 bases lying between them. The CDR3 sequence is CASSLGRDTSVAFF. CDR3 in DNA: TGTGCCAGCAGCTTAGGTAGGGACACCTCAGTAGCTTTCTTT.

The genes are TRBV29-1 and TRBJ1-2; the D gene is possibly TRBD1 (5 bases). The V gene's germline CDR1 is SQVTM and CDR2 ANQGSEA. The CDR3 sequence is 12 residues long. V was trimmed by 4 bases and J by 4 bases, leaving 10 bases between them. Written as DNA, the CDR3 is TGCAGCGTTGCAGGGTTTGCCTATGGCTACACCTTC. Translating gives CSVAGFAYGYTF.

J is TRBJ1-2 and V is TRBV29-1; 11 bases align to TRBD1. The J segment lost 6 bases and the V segment lost 7 bases, leaving 7 bases of the junction unmatched. Germline V gene lookup returns CDR1 SQVTM and CDR2 ANQGSEA. This CDR3 contains 13 residues. The CDR3 loop is CSAGDRGWDGYTF. The CDR3 nucleotides read TGCAGCGCTGGGGACAGGGGGTGGGATGGCTACACCTTC. Drawing the rest from reference TRBV29-1 and TRBJ1-2, the complete variable domain is SAVISQKPSRDICQRGTSLTIQCQVDSQVTMMFWYRQQPGQSLTLIATANQGSEATYESGFVIDKFPISRPNLTFSTLTVSNMSPEDSSIYLCSAGDRGWDGYTFGSGTRLTVV.

This clone appeared a single time. The gene calls are TRBV29-1 and TRBJ2-4; D is possibly TRBD2 (5 bases). Germline V gene data show CDR1 as SQVTM and CDR2 as ANQGSEA. Trimming removed 6 bases at V and 0 bases at J, with 9 bases between. This CDR3 spans 13 amino acids. For the CDR3, the DNA is TGCAGCGTGGCTGGACTAGCCAAAAACATTCAGTACTTC. This codes for CSVAGLAKNIQYF.

The V call is TRBV7-9, the J call TRBJ1-5; D gene unclear. The CDR3 extends over 12 amino acids. V was shortened by 5 bases and J by 10 bases, with 12 bases between the two germline ends. Germline V gene sequence: CDR1 SEHNR, CDR2 FQNEAQ (reference sequence). DNA for the CDR3: TGTGCCAGCAGCGTCCCAGGTTCACCCCAGCATTTT. Translating gives CASSVPGSPQHF.

The gene calls are TRBV19 and TRBJ2-7; 12 bases agree with TRBD2. Germline CDR1 is LNHDA and CDR2 is SQIVND (reference sequence). The J segment lost 5 bases and the V segment lost 0 bases, leaving 11 bases of the junction unmatched. The CDR3 runs 18 residues. CDR3 bases: TGTGCCAGTAGTATAGACTCGACTAGCGGGAGTAGGGGGAACGAGCAGTACTTC. Translation: CASSIDSTSGSRGNEQYF.

The CDR3 reads CASSLKEGPDTQYF. The CDR3 DNA reads TGTGCCAGCAGCTTAAAGGAGGGCCCAGATACGCAGTATTTT. The V call is TRBV7-2, the J call TRBJ2-3; D perhaps matches TRBD2 (6 bases). Germline V gives CDR1 SGHTA, CDR2 FQGNSA. V lost 2 bases to trimming and J lost 4 bases, with 10 bases between them. This CDR3 has 14 amino acids.

The J gene is TRBJ2-3, the V gene TRBV27; TRBD2 agrees at 7 bases. Germline V CDR1 and CDR2: MNHEY, SMNVEV (reference sequence). V dropped 5 bases and J dropped 2; count of bases not matched to a gene: 10. This CDR3 is 16 amino acids long. The CDR3 DNA is TGTGCCAGCAGTCTCCGGGAGCGGGGAATCACAGATACGCAGTATTTT. Translation: CASSLRERGITDTQYF.

This chain joins TRBV19 and TRBJ1-5, with no clear D. The CDR3 runs 12 residues. CDR1 and CDR2 from the germline V gene are LNHDA and SQIVND (reference sequence). V lost 6 bases to trimming and J lost 5 bases, with 8 bases between them. The CDR3 DNA follows: TGTGCCAGTAGACTAAACGATCAGCCCCAGCATTTT. Translating gives CASRLNDQPQHF.

The V and J genes are TRBV10-3 and TRBJ1-1; 11 bases line up with TRBD1. Germline values: CDR1 ENHRY, CDR2 SYGVKD. The CDR3 totals 15 residues. The V segment lost 9 bases and the J segment 7 bases; nucleotides outside the gene matches: 13. This chain's CDR3 is CAIKGPGQGDNEAFF. The CDR3 nucleotides read TGTGCCATTAAAGGACCGGGACAGGGGGACAATGAAGCTTTCTTT.

The V and J genes are TRBV5-1 and TRBJ1-1; TRBD1 might be the D (6 bases). CDR1 is SGHRS, CDR2 YFSETQ, per germline. The V end lost 2 bases, the J end lost 6 bases, and 23 bases lay between the germline ends. The CDR3 extends over 17 amino acids. CDR3 bases: TGCGCCAGCAGCTTCCGGGGCGGGGGGCTCGGTCAGGCTGAAGCTTTCTTT. Protein: CASSFRGGGLGQAEAFF.

The genes are TRBV24-1 and TRBJ1-5; perhaps TRBD1 as D (5 bases). The CDR3 is 16 residues long. Trimming took 2 bases from V and 7 from J, leaving 17 bases between them. CDR1 and CDR2 (germline): KGHDR, SFDVKD. This CDR3 reads CATSDSPGRRDQPQHF. As DNA, the CDR3 is TGTGCCACCAGTGATTCCCCGGGGAGGAGGGACCAGCCCCAGCATTTT.

The V call is TRBV4-3, the J call TRBJ2-1, with a possible D match to TRBD2 (6 bases). Germline V gives CDR1 LGHNA, CDR2 YSLEER. The ends were cut back, 4 bases at V and 8 bases at J, with 24 bases in the middle. The CDR3 spans 17 residues. This CDR3 is CASSPKSGAQDYDEQFF. The CDR3 DNA reads TGCGCCAGCAGCCCTAAGTCGGGAGCGCAGGATTACGATGAGCAGTTCTTC.

The chain combines TRBV6-1 with TRBJ1-4, with D maybe TRBD1 (6 bases). Germline CDR1 MNHNS, CDR2 SASEGT. The CDR3 has 16 amino acids. Trimming removed 2 bases from V and 4 bases from J, with 14 bases in between. CDR3 bases: TGTGCCAGCAGTGAAAAGTGGACAGAGATTAATGAAAAACTGTTTTTT. The encoded protein is CASSEKWTEINEKLFF.

This clone was recorded a few times. The chain employs TRBV11-3 and TRBJ2-1, with 13 bases fitting TRBD2. This CDR3 is 15 amino acids long. V gave up 5 bases and J gave up 8 bases; unmatched junction bases: 6. CDR1 is SGHNT and CDR2 is YENEEA in the germline V gene. The CDR3 sequence is CASSRLAGGGDEQFF. The CDR3 coding sequence is TGTGCCAGCAGCCGACTAGCGGGAGGTGGCGATGAGCAGTTCTTC.

The chain carries TRBV5-6 and TRBJ1-2; a possible D gene is TRBD1 (6 bases). This CDR3 is 15 amino acids long. CDR1 and CDR2 from the germline V gene are SGHDT and YYEEEE. Trimming pared 1 base from V and 4 bases from J, leaving 14 bases between. The CDR3 protein is CASSLWTEDRYGYTF. In nucleotides, the CDR3 is TGTGCCAGCAGCTTGTGGACAGAGGACCGCTATGGCTACACCTTC.

The chain couples TRBV7-9 to TRBJ2-1; 8 bases are a match to TRBD1. V gave up 1 base and J gave up 9 bases; unmatched junction bases: 2. Germline CDR1 and CDR2: SEHNR and FQNEAQ (reference sequence). The CDR3 spans 13 residues. CDR3 nucleotide sequence: TGTGCCAGCAGCTTAGGTGGACAGGGTGAGCAGTTCTTC. It specifies CASSLGGQGEQFF.

The chain has TRBV24-1 and TRBJ1-2; TRBD1 aligns across 7 bases. Germline V gives CDR1 KGHDR, CDR2 SFDVKD. The CDR3 length is 16 residues. V was pared by 4 bases and J by 5 bases, with 12 bases of the junction left unmatched. The CDR3 sequence: CATSDPRTGGEYGYTF. The CDR3 nucleotides are TGTGCCACCAGTGACCCTAGGACAGGCGGAGAATATGGCTACACCTTC.

The chain uses TRBV7-2 and TRBJ2-3, with 7 bases matching TRBD2. Germline V gives CDR1 SGHTA, CDR2 FQGNSA. The CDR3 runs 15 residues. V gave up 2 bases and J gave up 2 bases; unmatched junction bases: 4. CDR3 in DNA: TGTGCCAGCAGCTTAAGCGGGGTTACCACAGATACGCAGTATTTT. Translating gives CASSLSGVTTDTQYF.

Here the CDR3 reads CASSLGGHWNTGELFF. In DNA, the CDR3 is TGTGCCAGCAGCTTAGGAGGACACTGGAACACCGGGGAGCTGTTTTTT. The J gene is TRBJ2-2, the V gene TRBV7-2; TRBD1 might be the D (5 bases). CDR1 is SGHTA and CDR2 is FQGNSA in the germline V gene. V was clipped by 1 base and J by 1 base, with 10 bases between them. The CDR3 is made up of 16 amino acids.

The J gene is TRBJ2-1, the V gene TRBV4-3; D ambiguous. Per germline, CDR1 LGHNA and CDR2 YSLEER. V was clipped by 2 bases and J by 5 bases, with 13 bases between them. CDR3 size: 15 residues. The CDR3 here is CASSQLSTPHNEQFF. In nucleotides, the CDR3 is TGCGCCAGCAGCCAACTTAGTACGCCTCACAATGAGCAGTTCTTC.

In this sample, this clone turned up a few times. V usage is TRBV5-6 and J usage is TRBJ1-2; TRBD1 agrees at 8 bases. The V gene end was trimmed by 2 bases and the J gene end by 8 bases; junction bases not matched to a gene: 2. Germline V gives CDR1 SGHDT, CDR2 YYEEEE. This CDR3 has 12 amino acids. Here the CDR3 reads CASSFQGAGYTF. The CDR3 DNA reads TGTGCCAGCAGCTTTCAGGGGGCCGGCTACACCTTC.

This clone has only a few counts. The chain couples TRBV5-8 to TRBJ1-2; D perhaps matches TRBD1 (6 bases). The CDR3 runs 16 residues. The V end lost 3 bases, the J end lost 8 bases, and 23 bases lay between the germline ends. Germline loops: CDR1 SGHTS, CDR2 YDEGEE. CDR3 amino acids: CASSSLYSGVLGGYTF. CDR3 coding DNA: TGTGCCAGCAGCTCCCTGTATTCAGGGGTCTTGGGAGGCTACACCTTC.

CDR3 DNA sequence: TGTGCCAGCAGTCCCGGTGGTAGCGCAACCTACAATGAGCAGTTCTTC. This gives the protein CASSPGGSATYNEQFF. The chain has TRBV27 and TRBJ2-1; D might be TRBD2 (5 bases). CDR1 and CDR2 from the germline V gene are MNHEY and SMNVEV (reference sequence). This CDR3 contains 16 residues. V was trimmed by 5 bases and J by 2 bases, leaving 16 bases between them.